This TCR beta chain was obtained from a study of cytotoxic CD8 clonotypes in ibrutinib-treated CLL. Germline V CDR1 and CDR2: SGHTA, FQGNSA. The CDR3 is 16 amino acids. Trimming stripped 7 bases from V and 0 bases from J, with 18 bases between. Using immunoSEQ multiplex PCR, the repertoire was profiled, and TCRdb retains in-frame clones only, with some absent. The table includes nearly 300,000 clones, roughly four fifths detected once. Comment on this clone: The antigen remains undetermined.

Roughly 2 micrograms of genomic DNA from cryopreserved PBMCs went into TCR beta libraries. Study findings and constraints: The public clonotypes identified were infrequent and showed contraction or stability on treatment.

Sequences were derived from PBMCs, sampled at disease progression, from a patient treated with ibrutinib. The V gene is TRBV7-2, the J gene TRBJ1-1; no definite D call. The TCR comes from a human donor with chronic lymphocytic leukemia. The CDR3 sequence: CASTQDWETMNTEAFF. CDR3 nucleotide sequence: TGTGCCAGCACCCAGGATTGGGAGACAATGAACACTGAAGCTTTCTTT.